This is a list of T cell receptor beta chains from one sample in a study of blood T cell repertoires in COVID-19. The assay was immunoSEQ multiplex PCR, and TCRdb's table has in-frame clones only and misses some. The sample carries about 670,000 clones, about 90% recorded once. Sequencing was carried out using peripheral blood. Receptors originate from a woman between 18 and 30 years old with acute or convalescent COVID-19. The CDR3 runs from the conserved cysteine through the conserved F or W.

j_call: TRBJ1-3
v_call: TRBV9
cdr3_length: 14
cdr3_aa: CASSAGQAGNTIYF

j_call: TRBJ2-2
v_call: TRBV7-8
cdr3_length: 16
cdr3_aa: CASSPGLAGSTGELFF

j_call: TRBJ1-5
v_call: TRBV7-9
cdr3_length: 16
cdr3_aa: CASSWWGQGTDQPQHF

j_call: TRBJ1-1
v_call: TRBV6-5
cdr3_length: 13
cdr3_aa: CASGKQVNTEAFF

j_call: TRBJ1-3
v_call: TRBV7-3
cdr3_length: 15
cdr3_aa: CASSASGQRGNTIYF

j_call: TRBJ2-7
v_call: TRBV27
cdr3_length: 15
cdr3_aa: CASSSQGQGSYEQYF

j_call: TRBJ1-5
v_call: TRBV29-1
cdr3_length: 17
cdr3_aa: CSVNRRIGYSSNQPQHF

j_call: TRBJ1-1
v_call: TRBV12-3/TRBV12-4
cdr3_length: 13
cdr3_aa: CASSSGQGNWAFF

j_call: TRBJ1-5
v_call: TRBV27
cdr3_length: 13
cdr3_aa: CASSLYNNQPQHF

j_call: TRBJ2-2
v_call: TRBV10-2
cdr3_length: 12
cdr3_aa: CASRGDTGELFF

j_call: TRBJ1-5
v_call: TRBV6-6
cdr3_length: 18
cdr3_aa: CASSPASGRGDSNQPQHF

j_call: TRBJ2-5
v_call: TRBV19
cdr3_length: 16
cdr3_aa: CASSIGSGTTRETQYF

j_call: TRBJ1-1
v_call: TRBV6-6
cdr3_length: 15
cdr3_aa: CASSDNRDPNTEAFF

j_call: TRBJ1-1
v_call: TRBV9
cdr3_length: 13
cdr3_aa: CASSRDINTEAFF

j_call: TRBJ2-7
v_call: TRBV5-6
cdr3_length: 14
cdr3_aa: CASSGTGREYEQYF

j_call: TRBJ2-7
v_call: TRBV27
cdr3_length: 15
cdr3_aa: CASSLFGTGNYEQYF

j_call: TRBJ1-2
v_call: TRBV5-1
cdr3_length: 16
cdr3_aa: CASSLVGGGRTYGYTF

j_call: TRBJ1-4
v_call: TRBV30
cdr3_length: 13
cdr3_aa: CAWASGGGGKLFF

j_call: TRBJ2-6
v_call: TRBV15
cdr3_length: 15
cdr3_aa: CATSRDAGGANVLTF

j_call: TRBJ2-7
v_call: TRBV29-1
cdr3_length: 14
cdr3_aa: CSVELGRDAYEQYF

j_call: TRBJ1-2
v_call: TRBV12-5
cdr3_length: 16
cdr3_aa: CASGPLGQGADYGYTF

j_call: TRBJ2-3
v_call: TRBV5-4
cdr3_length: 16
cdr3_aa: CASTAYVDRAADTQYF

j_call: TRBJ1-5
v_call: TRBV30
cdr3_length: 13
cdr3_aa: CAWSVRGNQPQHF

j_call: TRBJ1-1
v_call: TRBV27
cdr3_length: 14
cdr3_aa: CASSVRTGGSEAFF

j_call: TRBJ1-5
v_call: TRBV19
cdr3_length: 15
cdr3_aa: CASRSDGTGNQPQHF

j_call: TRBJ1-1
v_call: TRBV5-4
cdr3_length: 14
cdr3_aa: CASSWGTGNTEAFF

j_call: TRBJ2-5
v_call: TRBV4-2
cdr3_length: 17
cdr3_aa: CASSQVTEGAIQETQYF

j_call: TRBJ2-1
v_call: TRBV24-1
cdr3_length: 15
cdr3_aa: CATSDFDGQYNEQFF

j_call: TRBJ2-7
v_call: TRBV29-1
cdr3_length: 11
cdr3_aa: CSVVGSLEQYF

j_call: TRBJ1-1
v_call: TRBV5-1
cdr3_length: 13
cdr3_aa: CASSDGVGTEAFF

j_call: TRBJ1-5
v_call: TRBV5-1
cdr3_length: 13
cdr3_aa: CASREGMSQPQHF

j_call: TRBJ1-1
v_call: TRBV7-9
cdr3_length: 14
cdr3_aa: CASRTNRVGTEAFF

j_call: TRBJ2-1
v_call: TRBV11-1
cdr3_length: 15
cdr3_aa: CASSSLAGGPGEQFF

j_call: TRBJ2-7
v_call: TRBV5-1
cdr3_length: 14
cdr3_aa: CASSLQGPSYEQYF

j_call: TRBJ1-1
v_call: TRBV28
cdr3_length: 11
cdr3_aa: CASSPRTEAFF

j_call: TRBJ1-6
v_call: TRBV30
cdr3_length: 16
cdr3_aa: CAWSVPRSSYNSPLHF

j_call: TRBJ1-1
v_call: TRBV5-6
cdr3_length: 12
cdr3_aa: CASSLYGREAFF

j_call: TRBJ2-1
v_call: TRBV7-2
cdr3_length: 13
cdr3_aa: CASSLERENEQFF

j_call: TRBJ2-1
v_call: TRBV6-5
cdr3_length: 16
cdr3_aa: CASSYRRTGTYNEQFF

j_call: TRBJ1-5
v_call: TRBV7-2
cdr3_length: 15
cdr3_aa: CASSSRGDIGQPQHF

j_call: TRBJ1-1
v_call: TRBV30
cdr3_length: 15
cdr3_aa: CAWQNDDRVGTEAFF

j_call: TRBJ2-7
v_call: TRBV29-1
cdr3_length: 13
cdr3_aa: CSVEGASGDEQYF

j_call: TRBJ1-2
v_call: TRBV7-2
cdr3_length: 14
cdr3_aa: CASSLFSGNYGYTF

j_call: TRBJ2-6
v_call: TRBV11-2
cdr3_length: 18
cdr3_aa: CASSLWGGERTGANVLTF

j_call: TRBJ2-7
v_call: TRBV21-1
cdr3_length: 19
cdr3_aa: CASLSSGTGDLRGSYEQYF

j_call: TRBJ2-5
v_call: TRBV5-5
cdr3_length: 15
cdr3_aa: CASSGPGQGQETQYF

j_call: TRBJ2-7
v_call: TRBV3-1/TRBV3-2
cdr3_length: 15
cdr3_aa: CASSLTGTVSYEQYF

j_call: TRBJ1-5
v_call: TRBV7-2
cdr3_length: 17
cdr3_aa: CASRPGGGQGIGQPQHF

j_call: TRBJ1-2
v_call: TRBV7-9
cdr3_length: 16
cdr3_aa: CASSLASTGDRYGYTF

j_call: TRBJ1-2
v_call: TRBV5-4
cdr3_length: 14
cdr3_aa: CASSFQGQHYGYTF

j_call: TRBJ2-2
v_call: TRBV23-1
cdr3_length: 17
cdr3_aa: CASSLRFVPQVFGELFF

j_call: TRBJ1-1
v_call: TRBV5-6
cdr3_length: 15
cdr3_aa: CASSYMGGSNTEAFF